This T cell receptor beta chain was observed in a study of patients and donors after allogeneic stem cell transplantation (dated by TCRdb to the early 2020s). Receptor amplification or capture employed RT-PCR. The instrument given in TCRdb is NextSeq 550. TCRdb trimmed public reads at Q25 via fastp, called clones via MiXCR and kept in-frame beta chains. Under each unique CDR3 protein, matching rows form one entry showing the most common genes and DNA. Across this sample there are about 410,000 distinct CDR3 sequences, with roughly 17% seen only once. The ten largest clones capture around 6.8% of the sample. Comment on this clonotype: Its antigen specificity is not known. No clone much larger than this one lies a single base away; base qualities are absent.

Taken from cysteine to phenylalanine, the CDR3 has 15 residues. CDR3 DNA only is kept here, 45 bases in frame from base 1. Sequences ENHRY (CDR1) and SYGVKD (CDR2) are obtained from the germline V gene. A distance of 13 bases separates the germline ends of V and J, which lose 5 bases and 1 base respectively. Recombination joined TRBV10-3 with TRBJ2-3; the best D guess is TRBD2, with 6 bases matching. The sample comprised blood, either unsorted or a sorted T cell fraction (not recorded which). The receptor was derived from a human donor who was either an allogeneic HSCT recipient or a stem cell or donor lymphocyte infusion donor (not recorded which). It is not recorded whose cells these are; they may come from a transplant donor. CDR3 loop: CAISKGGPGTDTQYF. The base sequence is TGTGCCATCAGTAAAGGAGGGCCTGGCACAGATACGCAGTATTTT.